Listed below are T cell receptor beta chains from one sample, sequenced in a study of control samples from healthy donors and cancer patients. Sequenced by immunoSEQ multiplex PCR; TCRdb stores in-frame clones only, minus some. The repertoire includes about 49,000 clones, approximately 83% of them detected once, and over 2.5% sits in the top ten. The sequenced material came from PBMCs. The receptors come from a woman between 50 and 59 years old with lung cancer. Each CDR3 is given without its conserved first and last residue. Fields, in order: J gene, V gene, clone size, CDR3 protein. Clone size is given for some rows only: seen once, a few or many times, or a class if the clone is expanded.

J: TRBJ1-2; V: TRBV6-2/TRBV6-3; size: NA; CDR3: ASSTGGGYGYT
J: TRBJ1-3; V: TRBV6-5; size: few; CDR3: ASRQQGARNTIY
J: TRBJ1-2; V: TRBV6-5; size: NA; CDR3: ASSRPGTEHGYT
J: TRBJ2-7; V: TRBV5-5; size: few; CDR3: ASSLRGTDYEQY
J: TRBJ1-5; V: TRBV9; size: NA; CDR3: ASSIGTDQPQH
J: TRBJ1-2; V: TRBV20-1; size: NA; CDR3: SAIWGAGYT
J: TRBJ1-2; V: TRBV14; size: NA; CDR3: ASSQRDSRPYGYT
J: TRBJ2-1; V: TRBV5-1; size: NA; CDR3: ASSFSGGASYNEQF
J: TRBJ1-5; V: TRBV2; size: NA; CDR3: ASSADSNQPQH
J: TRBJ2-1; V: TRBV5-4; size: NA; CDR3: ASSFAQGNYNEQF
J: TRBJ2-2; V: TRBV2; size: NA; CDR3: ASSVENGELF
J: TRBJ1-1; V: TRBV6-5; size: NA; CDR3: ASSPGRATEAF
J: TRBJ2-5; V: TRBV3-1/TRBV3-2; size: once; CDR3: ASSQGSGGQETQY
J: TRBJ1-2; V: TRBV5-1; size: NA; CDR3: ASRLTGTNYGYT
J: TRBJ1-5; V: TRBV19; size: NA; CDR3: ASSPRGQGAHSNQPQH
J: TRBJ2-5; V: TRBV20-1; size: NA; CDR3: SASPSGGRETQY
J: TRBJ1-4; V: TRBV6-6; size: NA; CDR3: ASSRMPGQGNEKLF
J: TRBJ1-5; V: TRBV28; size: NA; CDR3: ASSLGQGAQPQH